This T cell receptor (beta chain) was profiled in a study of shared clonotypes between healthy human individuals. Study findings and constraints: Expectations were that clonotype sharing among donors would be affected by sequencing depth.

Per the germline V gene, CDR1 is LNHNV and CDR2 is YYDKDF (reference sequence). Trimming cost V 0 bases and J 11 bases, with 8 bases left between them. CDR3 length: 12 residues. The table came from immunoSEQ multiplex PCR; TCRdb's copy has only in-frame clones and leaves some out. The sample consists of over 1.5 million clones, 98% of them appearing once. Of note for this clone: Its antigen remains unidentified.

All donors qualified as healthy HIV-negative adults and had experienced no recent acute infections or vaccinations. The chain has TRBV15 and TRBJ1-5; no clear D. This receptor was taken from a man younger than 40 in good health. Sequencing input: naive CD4+ T cells sorted from blood. Subset here: CD45RA+ positively selected. In DNA form, the CDR3 reads TGTGCCACCAGCAGAGATAAAACAGCCCAGCATTTT. As protein: CATSRDKTAQHF.